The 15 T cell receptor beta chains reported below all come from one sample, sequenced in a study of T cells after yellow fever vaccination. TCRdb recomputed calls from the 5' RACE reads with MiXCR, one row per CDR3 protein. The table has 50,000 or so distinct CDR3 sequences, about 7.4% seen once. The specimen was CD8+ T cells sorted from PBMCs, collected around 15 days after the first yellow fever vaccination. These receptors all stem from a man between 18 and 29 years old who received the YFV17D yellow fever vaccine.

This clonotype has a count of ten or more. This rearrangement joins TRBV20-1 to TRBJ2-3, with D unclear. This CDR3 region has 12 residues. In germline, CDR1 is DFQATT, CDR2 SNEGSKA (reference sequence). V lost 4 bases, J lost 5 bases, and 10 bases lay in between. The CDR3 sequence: CSATSSGDTQYF. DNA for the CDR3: TGCAGTGCTACATCGAGTGGAGATACGCAGTATTTT.

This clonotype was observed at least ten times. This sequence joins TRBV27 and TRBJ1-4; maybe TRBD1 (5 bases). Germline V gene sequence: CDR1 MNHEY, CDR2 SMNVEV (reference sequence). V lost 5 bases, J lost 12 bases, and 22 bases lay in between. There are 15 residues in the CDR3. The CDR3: CASSPWDGHTSELFF. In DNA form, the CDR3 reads TGTGCCAGCAGTCCCTGGGACGGCCATACTTCGGAACTGTTTTTT.

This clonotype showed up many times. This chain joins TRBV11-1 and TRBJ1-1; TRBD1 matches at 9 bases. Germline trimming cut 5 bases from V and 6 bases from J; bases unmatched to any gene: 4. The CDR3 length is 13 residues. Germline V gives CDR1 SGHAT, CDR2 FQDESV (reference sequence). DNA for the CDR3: TGTGCCAGCAGCCGACAGGGGGGCGCTGAAGCTTTCTTT. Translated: CASSRQGGAEAFF.

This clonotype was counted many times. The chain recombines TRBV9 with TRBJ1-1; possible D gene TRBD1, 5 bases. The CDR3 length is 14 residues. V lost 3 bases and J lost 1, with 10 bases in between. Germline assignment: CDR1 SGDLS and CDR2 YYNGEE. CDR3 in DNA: TGTGCCAGCAGCGCGGGACGTCGGAACACTGAAGCTTTCTTT. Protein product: CASSAGRRNTEAFF.

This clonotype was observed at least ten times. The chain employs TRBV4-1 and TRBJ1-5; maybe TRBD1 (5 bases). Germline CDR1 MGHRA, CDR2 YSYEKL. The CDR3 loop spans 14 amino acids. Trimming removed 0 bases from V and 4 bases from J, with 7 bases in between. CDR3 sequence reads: CASSQDEGNQPQHF. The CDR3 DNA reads TGCGCCAGCAGCCAAGATGAGGGGAATCAGCCCCAGCATTTT.

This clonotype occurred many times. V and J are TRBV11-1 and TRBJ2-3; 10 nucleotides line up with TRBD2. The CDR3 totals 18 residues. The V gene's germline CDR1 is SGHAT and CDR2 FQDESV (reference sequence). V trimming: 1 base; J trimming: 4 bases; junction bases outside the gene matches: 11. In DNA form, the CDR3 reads TGTGCCAGCAGCTTAGAGGTCGCTAGCGGGGGACCTGCAGATACGCAGTATTTT. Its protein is CASSLEVASGGPADTQYF. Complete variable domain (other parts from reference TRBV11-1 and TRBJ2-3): EAEVAQSPRYKITEKSQAVAFWCDPISGHATLYWYRQILGQGPELLVQFQDESVVDDSQLPKDRFSAERLKGVDSTLKIQPAELGDSAMYLCASSLEVASGGPADTQYFGPGTRLTVL.

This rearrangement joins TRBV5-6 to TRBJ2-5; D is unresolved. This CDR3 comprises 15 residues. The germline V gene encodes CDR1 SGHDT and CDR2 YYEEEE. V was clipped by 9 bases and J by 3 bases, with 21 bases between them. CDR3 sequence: CATTLARSWEETQYF. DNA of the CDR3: TGTGCCACGACTCTCGCCCGCAGTTGGGAAGAGACCCAGTACTTC. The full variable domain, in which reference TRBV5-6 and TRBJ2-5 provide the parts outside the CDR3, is DAGVTQSPTHLIKTRGQQVTLRCSPKSGHDTVSWYQQALGQGPQFIFQYYEEEERQRGNFPDRFSGHQFPNYSSELNVNALLLGDSALYLCATTLARSWEETQYFGPGTRLLVL.

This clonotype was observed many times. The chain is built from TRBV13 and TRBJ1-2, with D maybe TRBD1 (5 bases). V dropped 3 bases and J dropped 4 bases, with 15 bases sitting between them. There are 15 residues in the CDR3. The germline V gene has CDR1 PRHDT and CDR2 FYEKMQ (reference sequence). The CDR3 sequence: CASSFRQPLFYGYTF. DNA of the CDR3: TGTGCCAGCAGCTTCAGACAGCCCCTTTTCTATGGCTACACCTTC. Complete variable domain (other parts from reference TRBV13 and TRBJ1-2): AAGVIQSPRHLIKEKRETATLKCYPIPRHDTVYWYQQGPGQDPQFLISFYEKMQSDKGSIPDRFSAQQFSDYHSELNMSSLELGDSALYFCASSFRQPLFYGYTFGSGTRLTVV.

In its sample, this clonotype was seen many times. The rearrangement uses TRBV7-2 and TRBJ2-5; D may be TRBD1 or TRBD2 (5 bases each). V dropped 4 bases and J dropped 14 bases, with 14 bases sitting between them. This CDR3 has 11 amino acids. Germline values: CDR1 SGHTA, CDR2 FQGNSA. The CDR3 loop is CASSWAGRGYF. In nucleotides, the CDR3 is TGTGCCAGCAGCTGGGCTGGACGGGGCTACTTC.

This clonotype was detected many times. The DNA of the CDR3 is TGCAGCTCCAAGCCGGGACCTCAAGAGACCCAGTACTTC. This sequence encodes CSSKPGPQETQYF. The J gene is TRBJ2-5, the V gene TRBV29-1, with D perhaps matching TRBD1 or TRBD2 (5 bases each). Germline-derived CDR1 and CDR2 are SQVTM and ANQGSEA. This CDR3 spans 13 amino acids. V shed 8 bases and J shed 2 bases, with 15 bases lying between them.

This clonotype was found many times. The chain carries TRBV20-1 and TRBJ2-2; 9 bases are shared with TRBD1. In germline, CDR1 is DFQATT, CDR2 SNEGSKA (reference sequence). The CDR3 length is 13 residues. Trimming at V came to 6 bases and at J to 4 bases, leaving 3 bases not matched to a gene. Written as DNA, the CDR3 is TGCAGTGCATGGGACAGGGTCACCGGGGAGCTGTTTTTT. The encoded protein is CSAWDRVTGELFF.

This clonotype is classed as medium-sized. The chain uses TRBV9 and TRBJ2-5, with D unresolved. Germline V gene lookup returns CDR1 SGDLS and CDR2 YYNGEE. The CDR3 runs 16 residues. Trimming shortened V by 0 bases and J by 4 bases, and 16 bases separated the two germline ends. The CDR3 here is CASSVDGTGRPETQYF. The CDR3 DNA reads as TGTGCCAGCAGCGTAGATGGTACGGGCCGTCCAGAGACCCAGTACTTC.

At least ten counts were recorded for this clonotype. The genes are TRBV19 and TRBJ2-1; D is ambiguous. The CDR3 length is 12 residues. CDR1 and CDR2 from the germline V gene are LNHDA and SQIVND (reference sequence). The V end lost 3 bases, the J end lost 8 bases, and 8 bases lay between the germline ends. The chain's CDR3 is CASSIYGDEQFF. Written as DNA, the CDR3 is TGTGCCAGTAGTATTTATGGAGATGAGCAGTTCTTC.

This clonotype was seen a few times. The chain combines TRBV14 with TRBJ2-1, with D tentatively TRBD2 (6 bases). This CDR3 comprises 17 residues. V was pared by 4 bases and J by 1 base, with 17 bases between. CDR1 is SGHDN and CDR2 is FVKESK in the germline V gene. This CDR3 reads CASSRGPEGMSYNEQFF. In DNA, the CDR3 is TGTGCCAGCAGCCGCGGGCCGGAGGGAATGTCCTACAATGAGCAGTTCTTC.

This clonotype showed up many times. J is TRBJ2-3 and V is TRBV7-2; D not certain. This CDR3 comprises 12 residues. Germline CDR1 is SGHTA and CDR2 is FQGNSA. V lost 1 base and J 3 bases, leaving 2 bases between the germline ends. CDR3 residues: CASSLGTDTQYF. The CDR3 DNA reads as TGTGCCAGCAGCTTAGGAACAGATACGCAGTATTTT.